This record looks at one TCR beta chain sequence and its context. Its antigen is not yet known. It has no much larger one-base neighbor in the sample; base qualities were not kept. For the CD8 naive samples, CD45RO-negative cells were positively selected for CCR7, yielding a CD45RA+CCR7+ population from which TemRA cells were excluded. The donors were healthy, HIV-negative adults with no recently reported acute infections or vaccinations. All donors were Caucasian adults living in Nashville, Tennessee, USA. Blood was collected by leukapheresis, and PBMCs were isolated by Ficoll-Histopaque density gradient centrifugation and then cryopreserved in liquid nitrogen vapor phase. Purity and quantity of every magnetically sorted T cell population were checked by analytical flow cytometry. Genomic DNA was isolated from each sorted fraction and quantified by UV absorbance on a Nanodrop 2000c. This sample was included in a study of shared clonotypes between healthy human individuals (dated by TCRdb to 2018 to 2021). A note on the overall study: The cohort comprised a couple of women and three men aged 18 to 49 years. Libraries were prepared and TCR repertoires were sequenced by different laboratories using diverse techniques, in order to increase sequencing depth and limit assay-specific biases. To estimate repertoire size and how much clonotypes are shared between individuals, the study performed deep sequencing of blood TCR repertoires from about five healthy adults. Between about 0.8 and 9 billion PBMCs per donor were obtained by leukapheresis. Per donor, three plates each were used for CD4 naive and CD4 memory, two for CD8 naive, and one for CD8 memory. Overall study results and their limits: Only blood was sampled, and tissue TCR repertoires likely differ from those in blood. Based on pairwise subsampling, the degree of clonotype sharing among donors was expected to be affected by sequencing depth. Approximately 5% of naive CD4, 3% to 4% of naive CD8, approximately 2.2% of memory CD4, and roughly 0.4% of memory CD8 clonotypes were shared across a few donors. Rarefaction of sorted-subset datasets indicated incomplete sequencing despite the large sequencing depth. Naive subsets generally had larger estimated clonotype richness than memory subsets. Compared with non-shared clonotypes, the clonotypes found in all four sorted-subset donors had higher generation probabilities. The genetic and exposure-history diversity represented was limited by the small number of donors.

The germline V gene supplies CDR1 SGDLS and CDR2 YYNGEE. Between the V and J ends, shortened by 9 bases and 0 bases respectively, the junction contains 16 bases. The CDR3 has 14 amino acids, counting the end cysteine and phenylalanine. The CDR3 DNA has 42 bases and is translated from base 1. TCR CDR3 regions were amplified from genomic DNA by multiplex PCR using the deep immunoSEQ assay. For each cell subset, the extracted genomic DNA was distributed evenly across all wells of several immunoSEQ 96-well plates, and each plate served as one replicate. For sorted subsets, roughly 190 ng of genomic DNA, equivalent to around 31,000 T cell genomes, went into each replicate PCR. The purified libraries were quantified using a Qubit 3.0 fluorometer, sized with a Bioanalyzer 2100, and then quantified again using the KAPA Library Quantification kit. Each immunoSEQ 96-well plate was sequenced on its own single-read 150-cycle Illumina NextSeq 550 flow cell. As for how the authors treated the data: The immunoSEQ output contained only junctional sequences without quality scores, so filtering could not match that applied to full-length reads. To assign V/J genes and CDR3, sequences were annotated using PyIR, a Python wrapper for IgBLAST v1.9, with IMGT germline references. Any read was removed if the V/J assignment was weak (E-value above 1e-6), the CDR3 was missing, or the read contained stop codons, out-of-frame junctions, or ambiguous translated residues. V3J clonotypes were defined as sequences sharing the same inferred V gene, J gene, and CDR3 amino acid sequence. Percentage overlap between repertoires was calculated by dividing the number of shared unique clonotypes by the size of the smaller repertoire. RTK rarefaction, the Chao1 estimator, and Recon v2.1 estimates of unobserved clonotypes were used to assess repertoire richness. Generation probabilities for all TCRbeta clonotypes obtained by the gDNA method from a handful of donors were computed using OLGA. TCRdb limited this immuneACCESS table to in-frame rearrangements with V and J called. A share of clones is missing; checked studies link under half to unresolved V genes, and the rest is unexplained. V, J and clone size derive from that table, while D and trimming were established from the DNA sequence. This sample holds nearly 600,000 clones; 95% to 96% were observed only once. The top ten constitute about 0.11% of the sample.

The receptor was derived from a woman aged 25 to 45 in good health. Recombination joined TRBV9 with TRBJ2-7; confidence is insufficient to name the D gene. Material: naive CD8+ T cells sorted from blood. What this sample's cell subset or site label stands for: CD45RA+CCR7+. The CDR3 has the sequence CATTSAHSSYEQYF. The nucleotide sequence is TGTGCCACTACCTCAGCGCACAGCTCCTACGAGCAGTACTTC.